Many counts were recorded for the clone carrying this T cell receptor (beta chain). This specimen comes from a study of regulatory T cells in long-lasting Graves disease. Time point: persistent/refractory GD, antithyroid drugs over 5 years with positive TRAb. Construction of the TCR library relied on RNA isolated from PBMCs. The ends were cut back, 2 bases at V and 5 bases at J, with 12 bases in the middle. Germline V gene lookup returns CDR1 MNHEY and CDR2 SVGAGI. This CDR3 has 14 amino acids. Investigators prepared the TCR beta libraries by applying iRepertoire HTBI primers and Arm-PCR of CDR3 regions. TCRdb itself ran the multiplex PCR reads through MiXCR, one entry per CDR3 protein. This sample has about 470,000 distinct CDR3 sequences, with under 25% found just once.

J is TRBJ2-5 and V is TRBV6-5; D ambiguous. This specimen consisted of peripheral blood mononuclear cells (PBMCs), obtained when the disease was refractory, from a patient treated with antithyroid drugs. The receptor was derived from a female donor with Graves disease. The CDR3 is CASSYSRIGETQYF. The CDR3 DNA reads TGTGCCAGCAGTTACAGCCGGATTGGGGAGACCCAGTACTTC.